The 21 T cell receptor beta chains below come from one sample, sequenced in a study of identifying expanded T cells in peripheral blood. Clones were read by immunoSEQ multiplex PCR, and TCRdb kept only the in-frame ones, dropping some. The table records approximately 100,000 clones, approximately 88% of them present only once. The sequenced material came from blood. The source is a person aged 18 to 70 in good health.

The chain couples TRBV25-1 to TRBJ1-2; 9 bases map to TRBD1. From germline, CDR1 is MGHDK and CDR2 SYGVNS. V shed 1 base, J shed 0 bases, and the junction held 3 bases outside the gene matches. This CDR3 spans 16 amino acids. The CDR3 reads CASSESGTGTNYGYTF. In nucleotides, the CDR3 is TGTGCCAGCAGTGAATCGGGGACAGGGACTAACTATGGCTACACCTTC.

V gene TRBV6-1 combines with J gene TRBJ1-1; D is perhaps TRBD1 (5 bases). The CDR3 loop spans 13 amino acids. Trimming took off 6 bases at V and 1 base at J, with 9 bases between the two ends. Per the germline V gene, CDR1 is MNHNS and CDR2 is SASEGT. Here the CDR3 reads CASSRGENTEAFF. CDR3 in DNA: TGTGCCAGCAGCCGGGGGGAGAACACTGAAGCTTTCTTT.

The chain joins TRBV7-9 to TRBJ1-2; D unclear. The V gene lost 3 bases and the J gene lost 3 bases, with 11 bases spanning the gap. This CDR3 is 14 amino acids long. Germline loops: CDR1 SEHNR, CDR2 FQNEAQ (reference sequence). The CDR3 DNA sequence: TGTGCCAGCAGCTTGGAGACGGGATACTATGGCTACACCTTC. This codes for CASSLETGYYGYTF. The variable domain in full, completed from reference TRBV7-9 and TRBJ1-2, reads DTGVSQNPRHKITKRGQNVTFRCDPISEHNRLYWYRQTLGQGPEFLTYFQNEAQLEKSRLLSDRFSAERPKGSFSTLEIQRTEQGDSAMYLCASSLETGYYGYTFGSGTRLTVV.

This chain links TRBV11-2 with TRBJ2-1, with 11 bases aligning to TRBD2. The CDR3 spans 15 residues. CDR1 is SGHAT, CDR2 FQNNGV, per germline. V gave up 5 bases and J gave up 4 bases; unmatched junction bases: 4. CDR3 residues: CASSHTSGGYNEQFF. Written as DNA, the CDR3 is TGTGCCAGCAGCCACACTAGCGGGGGTTACAATGAGCAGTTCTTC.

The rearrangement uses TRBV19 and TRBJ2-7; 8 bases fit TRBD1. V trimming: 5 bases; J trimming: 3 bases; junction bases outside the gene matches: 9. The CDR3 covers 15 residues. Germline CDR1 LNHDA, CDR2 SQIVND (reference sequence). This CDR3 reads CASSSGQGGGYEQYF. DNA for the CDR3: TGTGCCAGTAGTTCCGGACAGGGTGGAGGCTACGAGCAGTACTTC.

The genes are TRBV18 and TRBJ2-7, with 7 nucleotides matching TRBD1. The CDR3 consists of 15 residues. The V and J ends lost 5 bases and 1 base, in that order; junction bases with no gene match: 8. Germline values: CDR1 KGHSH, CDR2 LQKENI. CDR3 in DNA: TGTGCCAGCTCAAGACAGGGAGCGTGGTCCTACGAGCAGTACTTC. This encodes CASSRQGAWSYEQYF.

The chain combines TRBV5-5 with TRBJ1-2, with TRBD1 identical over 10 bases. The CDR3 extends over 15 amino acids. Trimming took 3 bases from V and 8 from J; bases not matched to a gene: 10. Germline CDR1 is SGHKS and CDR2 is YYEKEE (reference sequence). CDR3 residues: CASSSETGGIGGYTF. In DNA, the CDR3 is TGTGCCAGCAGCTCGGAGACAGGGGGCATAGGAGGCTACACCTTC.

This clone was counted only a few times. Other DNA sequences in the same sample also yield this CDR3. Written as DNA, the CDR3 is TGTGCCAGCAGTTACGAGGGCGGGGAGCTGTTTTTT. It is translated as CASSYEGGELFF. V usage is TRBV6-5 and J usage is TRBJ2-2; D is possibly TRBD2 (5 bases). Germline CDR1 MNHEY, CDR2 SVGAGI. This CDR3 region has 12 residues. The V end was cut by 2 bases, the J end by 7 bases, with 5 bases between.

CDR3 bases: TGCGCCAGCAGCCACTCTCTCAATTTCGATAGTGAAAGTCAGCCCCAGCATTTT. Encoded protein: CASSHSLNFDSESQPQHF. This sequence joins TRBV4-3 and TRBJ1-5, with no clear D. Between the trimmed V and J ends, which lost 3 bases and 6 bases, there was a span of 24 bases. In germline, CDR1 is LGHNA, CDR2 YSLEER. This CDR3 has 18 residues.

The CDR3 sequence is CSAMDGPQQYF. DNA of the CDR3: TGCAGTGCTATGGACGGGCCCCAGCAGTATTTT. V and J are TRBV20-1 and TRBJ2-3; no clear D. Germline-derived CDR1 and CDR2 are DFQATT and SNEGSKA (reference sequence). The V end was cut by 4 bases, the J end by 11 bases, with 13 bases between. This CDR3 has 11 residues.

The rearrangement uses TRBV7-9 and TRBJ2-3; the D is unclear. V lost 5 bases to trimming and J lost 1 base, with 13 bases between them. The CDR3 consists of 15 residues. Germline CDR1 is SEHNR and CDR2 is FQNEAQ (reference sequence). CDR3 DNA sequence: TGTGCCAGCAGCAGACACACCTCCCGCACAGATACGCAGTATTTT. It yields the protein CASSRHTSRTDTQYF.

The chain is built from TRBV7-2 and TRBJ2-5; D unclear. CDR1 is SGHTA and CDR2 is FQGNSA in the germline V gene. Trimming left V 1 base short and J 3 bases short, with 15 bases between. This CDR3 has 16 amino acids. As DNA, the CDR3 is TGTGCCAGCAGCTTAGGCCCGAGGACGGCCAAAGAGACCCAGTACTTC. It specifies CASSLGPRTAKETQYF.

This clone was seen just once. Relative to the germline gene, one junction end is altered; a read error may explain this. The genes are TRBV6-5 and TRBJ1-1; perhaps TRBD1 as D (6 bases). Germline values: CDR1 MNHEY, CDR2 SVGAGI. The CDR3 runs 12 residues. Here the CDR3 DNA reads TGTGCCAGCAGCGCTAGGGACAACTTATCTCTCTTT. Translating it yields CASSARDNLSLF.

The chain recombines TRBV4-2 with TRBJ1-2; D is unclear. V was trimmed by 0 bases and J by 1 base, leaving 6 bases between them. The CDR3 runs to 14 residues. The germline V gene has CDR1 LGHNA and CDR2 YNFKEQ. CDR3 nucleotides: TGTGCCAGCAGCCAAGATGGGGATAACTATGGCTACACCTTC. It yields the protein CASSQDGDNYGYTF.

The CDR3 region is CASGLGQVYGYTF. In nucleotides, the CDR3 is TGTGCCAGCGGTCTCGGACAGGTCTATGGCTACACCTTC. V is TRBV27 and J is TRBJ1-2; 7 nucleotides line up with TRBD1. Losses at the gene ends were 8 bases for V and 4 bases for J; bases not matched to a gene: 7. CDR1 is MNHEY, CDR2 SMNVEV, per germline (reference sequence). The CDR3 is 13 amino acids.

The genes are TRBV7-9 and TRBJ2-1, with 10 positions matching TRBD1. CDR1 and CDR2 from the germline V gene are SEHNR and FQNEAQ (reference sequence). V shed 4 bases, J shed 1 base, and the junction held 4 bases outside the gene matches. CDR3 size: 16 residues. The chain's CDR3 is CASSYRTGGSYNEQFF. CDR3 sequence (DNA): TGTGCCAGCAGCTACCGGACAGGGGGGTCCTACAATGAGCAGTTCTTC.

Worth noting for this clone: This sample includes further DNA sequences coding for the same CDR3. The CDR3 region is CASSYRGEQYF. The DNA for the CDR3 is TGTGCCAGCAGTTACCGGGGAGAGCAGTACTTC. The chain couples TRBV6-5 to TRBJ2-7; possible D gene TRBD2, 5 bases. CDR1 and CDR2 from the germline V gene are MNHEY and SVGAGI. The V end was cut by 2 bases, the J end by 7 bases, with 6 bases between. The CDR3 has 11 amino acids.

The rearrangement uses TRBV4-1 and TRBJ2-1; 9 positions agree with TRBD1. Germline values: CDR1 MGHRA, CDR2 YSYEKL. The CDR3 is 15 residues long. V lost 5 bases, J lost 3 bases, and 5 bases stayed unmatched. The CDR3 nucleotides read TGCGCCAGCAGCGACGACAGGGGGATCTACAATGAGCAGTTCTTC. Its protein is CASSDDRGIYNEQFF.

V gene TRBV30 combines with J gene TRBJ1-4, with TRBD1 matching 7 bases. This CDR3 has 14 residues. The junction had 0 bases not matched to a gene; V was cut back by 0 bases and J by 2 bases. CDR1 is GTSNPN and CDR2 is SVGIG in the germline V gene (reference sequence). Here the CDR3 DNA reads TGTGCCTGGAGTGTGGGACAGACTAATGAAAAACTGTTTTTT. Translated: CAWSVGQTNEKLFF.

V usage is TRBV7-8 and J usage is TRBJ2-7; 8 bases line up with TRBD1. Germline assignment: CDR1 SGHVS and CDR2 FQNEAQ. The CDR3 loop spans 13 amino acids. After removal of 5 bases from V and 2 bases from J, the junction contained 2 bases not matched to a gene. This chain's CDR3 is CASSRDRTYEQYF. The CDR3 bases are TGTGCCAGCAGCCGGGACAGGACCTACGAGCAGTACTTC.

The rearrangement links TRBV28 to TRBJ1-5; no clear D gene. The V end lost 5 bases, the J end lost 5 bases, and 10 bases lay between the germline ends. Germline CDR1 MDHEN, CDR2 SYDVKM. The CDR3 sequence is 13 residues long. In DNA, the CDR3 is TGTGCCAGCAGTAAAAACGGGGATCAGCCCCAGCATTTT. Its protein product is CASSKNGDQPQHF. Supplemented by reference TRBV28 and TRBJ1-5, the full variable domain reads DVKVTQSSRYLVKRTGEKVFLECVQDMDHENMFWYRQDPGLGLRLIYFSYDVKMKEKGDIPEGYSVSREKKERFSLILESASTNQTSMYLCASSKNGDQPQHFGDGTRLSIL.